This record concerns one T cell receptor beta chain sequence. This sample includes further DNA sequences coding for the same CDR3. The CDR3 covers 13 residues. Looked up from germline, CDR1 is GTSNPN and CDR2 is SVGIG (reference sequence). V was trimmed by 0 bases and J by 3 bases, leaving 8 bases between them. Allocation to cohorts depended on clinical history reported by the participants. The method was immunoSEQ multiplex PCR; TCRdb's version includes in-frame clones alone and lacks a portion of them. The sample lists some 250,000 clones, about nine tenths occurring once. This entry belongs to a study of blood T cell repertoires in COVID-19. Turning to the study itself: From T cells, B-cell-depleted T cells, or PBMCs came the material, which was cDNA or gDNA.

The source of this sequence is a woman between 35 and 50 years old with acute COVID-19. The chain has TRBV30 and TRBJ1-1; the D is unclear. Source material: PBMCs or T cells enriched from blood (not recorded which). Here the CDR3 reads CAWSVRGDTEAFF. DNA of the CDR3: TGTGCCTGGAGTGTACGCGGGGACACTGAAGCTTTCTTT.